This entry is about one T cell receptor beta chain. This clonotype was recorded a few times. What antigen it recognizes has not been identified. Base-call qualities are not available, and no considerably larger clone is one nucleotide away. Sequencing was carried out with an Illumina HiSeq 2500. TCR beta libraries were prepared by quantitative 5'-RACE with molecular barcodes. The authors' pipeline ran thus. Disease-linked TCR variants were identified with a new computational method built on a probabilistic model of VDJ rearrangement. TCRdb redid the processing of the public reads, applying fastp at Q25 and MiXCR, and retained in-frame beta chains. Every entry covers one CDR3 protein and lists the most common genes and DNA from its rows. The authors' filters were not applied to this entry. The sample has over 400,000 distinct CDR3 sequences on record, roughly 26% of them singletons. Roughly 0.8% of the sample goes to the ten largest clones.

These data come from a study of CD8 T cells in ankylosing spondylitis (TCRdb year 2017). A note on the overall study: To find TCR variants linked to disease, the study profiled T cell receptor beta repertoires in ankylosing spondylitis patients and healthy donors. The whole study cohort included roughly 110 healthy donors and 20 to 30 ankylosing spondylitis patients. Peripheral blood was sampled, and synovial fluid was also collected from ankylosing spondylitis patients. Broader findings and caveats from the paper: A TCR beta motif made up of roughly eight highly homologous amino acid variants appeared to be characteristic of blood from ankylosing spondylitis patients. Some motif variants had previously been reported in the synovial fluid and blood of reactive arthritis patients, which suggests shared mechanisms of disease initiation. In peripheral blood, the disease-linked clones were found at relatively low frequencies and had a CD8+ phenotype. According to the report, matched synovial fluid samples from ankylosing spondylitis patients were significantly enriched for the disease-linked clones.

V loses 6 bases, J loses 1 base, and the germline ends lie 9 bases apart. The CDR3, cysteine through phenylalanine, is 13 amino acids long. Here the CDR3 DNA is all that survives: 39 bases in frame from base 1. As encoded in the germline V gene, CDR1 is ENHRY while CDR2 is SYGVKD. Here the chain combines TRBV10-3 and TRBJ2-5; TRBD1 is perhaps the D gene, given 6 matching bases. This TCR was sampled from a male donor with ankylosing spondylitis. The material sequenced was blood, either unsorted or a sorted T cell fraction (not recorded which). CDR3 sequence: CAISLGGQETQYF. The DNA sequence is given as TGTGCCATCAGCCTAGGGGGCCAAGAGACCCAGTACTTC.